One and the same sample provided the 6 T cell receptor beta chains below, sequenced in a study of vaccination effects on CD4 cells after COVID-19. These receptors lack a known antigen. Upon completion of about eleven days in culture, CD4+ T cells were isolated. Using immunoSEQ multiplex PCR, the repertoire was profiled, and TCRdb retains in-frame clones only, with some absent. The table has about 46,000 clones, roughly four fifths seen once; the top ten hold roughly 8.7%. Source: CD4+ T cells from PBMCs cultured without peptide, taken before COVID-19 vaccination. These receptors all come from a human donor who had a prior SARS-CoV-2 infection.

In DNA, the CDR3 is TGTGCCTGGAGCGCGCAAACAGGGTTGGGGGAGACCCAGTACTTC. Encoded protein: CAWSAQTGLGETQYF. The chain is built from TRBV30 and TRBJ2-5; D might be TRBD1 (6 bases). V was trimmed by 3 bases and J by 5 bases, leaving 19 bases between them. Per the germline V gene, CDR1 is GTSNPN and CDR2 is SVGIG (reference sequence). The CDR3 length is 15 residues.

The chain joins TRBV11-3 to TRBJ1-5; D is unclear. The V and J ends lost 5 bases and 3 bases respectively, with 8 bases between them. Germline V gives CDR1 SGHNT, CDR2 YENEEA. CDR3 size: 13 residues. CDR3 nucleotides: TGTGCCAGCAGCCCTCAATACAATCAGCCCCAGCATTTT. Amino acids: CASSPQYNQPQHF.

This clone was seen just once. The chain is built from TRBV11-3 and TRBJ2-1, with 12 bases identical to TRBD2. CDR1 and CDR2 from the germline V gene are SGHNT and YENEEA. With 5 bases clipped from V and 7 bases from J, the junction kept 9 bases outside the gene matches. This CDR3 is 16 amino acids long. CDR3: CASSARTSGMNNEQFF. In nucleotides, the CDR3 is TGTGCCAGCAGCGCCCGGACTAGCGGGATGAATAATGAGCAGTTCTTC.

This clone came up a few times. The chain has TRBV4-2 and TRBJ2-1; a possible D gene is TRBD1 (5 bases). Germline CDR1 is LGHNA and CDR2 is YNFKEQ. The germline V and J ends were trimmed by 0 bases and 7 bases, with 7 bases remaining between them. The CDR3 is 13 amino acids. The CDR3 sequence: CASSQDAGNEQFF. The CDR3 bases are TGTGCCAGCAGCCAAGACGCAGGGAATGAGCAGTTCTTC.

The rearrangement uses TRBV6-4 and TRBJ2-1; 11 bases line up with TRBD2. The trim removed 2 bases at V and 9 bases at J, leaving 9 bases unmatched. The CDR3 runs 16 residues. Germline-derived CDR1 and CDR2 are MRHNA and SNTAGT. The CDR3 spells CASSDLPGLAAVEQFF. The CDR3 DNA is TGTGCCAGCAGTGACCTTCCGGGACTAGCGGCAGTTGAGCAGTTCTTC.

This clone was detected a few times. This sequence joins TRBV7-3 and TRBJ2-7; a possible D gene is TRBD1 (6 bases). The CDR3 totals 15 residues. Germline V CDR1 and CDR2: SGHTA, FQGTGA. The V and J ends lost 1 base and 3 bases respectively, with 13 bases between them. CDR3 sequence reads: CASSLSVGGNYEQYF. Here the CDR3 DNA reads TGTGCCAGCAGCTTAAGTGTAGGGGGTAACTACGAGCAGTACTTC.